Listed below are T cell receptor beta chains from one sample, sequenced in a study of blood T cells in healthy people across ages. Using its own MiXCR run on the 5' RACE reads, TCRdb lists one record per CDR3 protein. The sample lists hundreds of thousands of distinct CDR3 sequences, about 24% occurring once. A further study also used this sample, focusing on T cells of mothers and their children.

Sequencing used blood. Every receptor here comes from a boy younger than 18 in good health. The conserved cysteine and the conserved F or W are not part of the CDR3 here. Clone sizes are given selectively: once, few, many, or a class where the clone is expanded.

TRBV6-1,TRBJ2-5,few,ASTGTSGGRFEETQY
TRBV29-1,TRBJ2-3,NA,SVEDRASASTDTQY
TRBV9,TRBJ2-2,few,ASSVGREIIGELF
TRBV28,TRBJ1-3,NA,ASSPQLQGPRNTIY
TRBV4-3,TRBJ2-7,NA,ASSQDQGGPYEQY
TRBV4-1,TRBJ1-2,NA,ASSQDTRDQGPYGYT
TRBV4-3,TRBJ2-7,NA,ASSQDFAETYEQY
TRBV7-2,TRBJ2-5,NA,ASNGYGGREKTQY
TRBV9,TRBJ2-2,few,ASSTLETGELF
TRBV4-3,TRBJ2-5,few,ASSQAGGPEETQY
TRBV28,TRBJ1-1,NA,ASPPLEAGGTEAF
TRBV5-5,TRBJ1-1,NA,ASSGTGRGNTEAF
TRBV19,TRBJ2-1,NA,ASSVNLYNEQF
TRBV7-9,TRBJ2-7,few,ASWLAGSDSEQY
TRBV18,TRBJ2-1,few,ASSPPQGARSYNEQF
TRBV14,TRBJ1-1,NA,ASSQVLGKAF
TRBV20-1,TRBJ2-1,few,SARDHVDGAGNNEQF
TRBV29-1,TRBJ2-3,few,SVRLAGGHLTDTQY
TRBV7-3,TRBJ1-6,NA,ASSHGPWSPLH
TRBV2,TRBJ2-7,NA,ASSEGTSGGPYEQY
TRBV3-1,TRBJ2-1,few,ASSRGTGGSYNEQF
TRBV7-2,NA,many,ASSPDPPYEQY
TRBV19,TRBJ2-7,NA,ASSGTLDSYEQY
TRBV11-2,TRBJ2-2,once,ASSRSGGVDTGELF
TRBV9,TRBJ2-4,NA,ASGRGAWGRGGKNIQY
TRBV20-1,TRBJ1-2,NA,SEHEFYGYT
TRBV14,TRBJ2-3,NA,ASSPSSDLTDTQY
TRBV5-4,TRBJ2-7,NA,ASSLSPAGGNEQY
TRBV9,TRBJ2-1,NA,ASSAKPGTSGGTYNEQF
TRBV4-1,NA,few,ASSQDLLYEQY
TRBV20-1,NA,few,SARDMDLGSLAGGSGAQY
TRBV29-1,TRBJ1-1,NA,SVEGMTGANTEAF
TRBV5-1,TRBJ2-5,NA,ASRGGGEETQY
TRBV9,TRBJ2-2,NA,ASSVDSSWTGSMAGELF
TRBV28,TRBJ1-5,few,ASSQGQPQH
TRBV6-1,TRBJ1-4,NA,ASTDRGGANEKLF
TRBV20-1,TRBJ2-3,NA,SARDFFSQTTGPSTDTQY
TRBV4-3,TRBJ2-7,NA,ASSQEAWRGGHEQY
TRBV27,TRBJ2-7,NA,ASGPVPGSYEQY
TRBV27,TRBJ2-5,few,ASRRTGLGQETQY
TRBV5-1,TRBJ2-7,few,ASSLAGQGPLLSYEQY
TRBV7-9,TRBJ2-7,few,ASRRGSSYEQY
TRBV12-3/TRBV12-4,TRBJ2-7,few,ASSFSRYEQY
TRBV9,NA,NA,ASSDRTGGENYEQY
TRBV3-1,TRBJ2-5,NA,ASSQGGLANYQETQY
TRBV27,TRBJ2-7,many,ASRQGLNEQY
TRBV9,TRBJ2-1,few,ASSVQVAGGFNEQF
TRBV15,TRBJ2-1,few,ATSRQGSSYNEQF
TRBV5-1,TRBJ2-7,few,ASSLLADVTYEQY
TRBV12-5,TRBJ1-2,few,ASGLGAGVDYGYT
TRBV4-3,TRBJ2-3,NA,ASSQDLGQGPDTQY
TRBV6-6,NA,few,ASSLSGGYSSYEQY
TRBV25-1,TRBJ2-7,NA,ASSSPARGNYEQY
TRBV7-9,TRBJ2-7,NA,ASSPTDRGRYEQY
TRBV7-9,TRBJ2-5,NA,ASSLSAGYSVETQY
TRBV28,TRBJ1-1,NA,ASSSPGTGITEAF
TRBV30,TRBJ1-1,NA,AWSSGTGPMNTEAF
TRBV12-5,TRBJ1-6,few,ASGYGGRDNSPLH
TRBV7-3,TRBJ1-2,NA,ASSEAHGGGYT
TRBV29-1,TRBJ2-3,NA,SVGRASTDTQY